The clone carrying this T cell receptor beta chain was counted many times. Its antigen is undetermined. MiXCR was run by TCRdb on the 5' RACE reads, yielding one entry per CDR3 protein. The data hold approximately 480,000 distinct CDR3 sequences, with about 20% observed a single time. This entry is derived from a study of T-cell memory formation after mild COVID-19. Study observations and caveats: Later expanders leaned toward CD4+, whereas clones contracting from day 15 to 85 were balanced CD4/CD8. Some SARS-CoV-2-responding clones were already detected in memory before infection.

The TCR comes from an adult woman who had mild COVID-19 (a few samples of this study predate the infection). Cell type and time point are not known. Material: PBMCs or a T cell subset sorted from them (not recorded which).

CDR3 loop: CASTSQGNEQFF. CDR3 bases: TGCGCCAGCACCTCACAGGGCAATGAGCAGTTCTTC. The chain recombines TRBV5-1 with TRBJ2-1; the D gene is possibly TRBD1 (6 bases). The CDR3 contains 12 residues. Germline lookup yields CDR1 SGHRS and CDR2 YFSETQ. The V and J ends lost 6 bases and 6 bases respectively, with 10 bases between them.